These 13 T cell receptor beta chains share one sample of origin, sequenced in a study of T cells expressing NK-cell markers. TCRdb reanalyzed the 5' RACE reads, giving one entry per CDR3 protein sequence and no DNA. Its listing shows about 450,000 distinct CDR3 sequences. Material: blood T cells: a sorted CD56 or NKG2C T cell subset, CD4+ or CD8+ T cells, or bulk PBMC T cells (not recorded which). The receptors derive from a woman aged 18 to 75 in good health.

The J gene is TRBJ1-5, the V gene TRBV29-1; the TCRdb D gene call, TRBD1, has no DNA to confirm it. CDR1 and CDR2 from the germline V gene are SQVTM and ANQGSEA. The CDR3 is made up of 12 amino acids. The CDR3 reads CSVAEERGTQHF.

The rearrangement links TRBV20-1 to TRBJ1-1. The germline V gene has CDR1 DFQATT and CDR2 SNEGSKA (reference sequence). The CDR3 is 11 residues long. This chain's CDR3 is CSAPYRTEAFF.

This sequence joins TRBV5-1 and TRBJ2-5; the TCRdb D gene call, TRBD1, has no DNA to confirm it. CDR1 is SGHRS, CDR2 YFSETQ, per germline. The CDR3 contains 17 residues. The CDR3: CASSFPKGQGFLETQYF.

The chain employs TRBV11-1 and TRBJ1-2; the TCRdb D gene call, TRBD1, has no DNA to confirm it. Germline V lookup: CDR1 SGHAT, CDR2 FQDESV (reference sequence). CDR3 size: 13 residues. CDR3: CASSASDRSRVTF.

The chain employs TRBV5-1 and TRBJ1-1; the TCRdb D gene call, TRBD1, has no DNA to confirm it. CDR1 SGHRS and CDR2 YFSETQ come from the germline V gene. The CDR3 loop spans 14 amino acids. CDR3 region: CASSPPWGYTEAFF.

The chain uses TRBV25-1 and TRBJ1-5. This CDR3 comprises 14 residues. Germline V gene data show CDR1 as MGHDK and CDR2 as SYGVNS. The CDR3 loop reads CASRVPGSNQPQHF.

The V and J genes are TRBV11-1 and TRBJ2-1; TCRdb lists TRBD2, though no DNA is available to test this call. Germline V CDR1 and CDR2: SGHAT, FQDESV (reference sequence). The CDR3 loop spans 15 amino acids. The CDR3 reads CASSTGTRGDNEQFF.

The chain has TRBV10-3 and TRBJ2-6; as DNA is missing, the TRBD2 call by TCRdb cannot be tested. Looked up from germline, CDR1 is ENHRY and CDR2 is SYGVKD. CDR3 length: 18 residues. The CDR3 loop is CAISEPLGLKSGANVLTF.

This chain uses TRBV12-5 with TRBJ2-1; with no DNA, the TCRdb D assignment of TRBD1 cannot be verified. The CDR3 has 14 residues. From germline, CDR1 is LGHNT and CDR2 FRNRAP. The CDR3 here is CASGLRGGGNEQFF.

The V gene is TRBV20-1, the J gene TRBJ1-4. CDR3 length: 14 amino acids. Germline loops: CDR1 DFQATT, CDR2 SNEGSKA (reference sequence). The chain's CDR3 is CSNNNLGLNEKLFF.

V gene TRBV10-3 combines with J gene TRBJ2-1; TCRdb indicates TRBD1, and absent DNA this call remains unverified. The CDR3 spans 15 residues. Looked up from germline, CDR1 is ENHRY and CDR2 is SYGVKD. The CDR3 loop is CAISERGLTNNEQFF.

The chain joins TRBV20-1 to TRBJ2-3. The CDR3 totals 11 residues. From germline, CDR1 is DFQATT and CDR2 SNEGSKA (reference sequence). The CDR3 here is CSADSTDTQYF.

The gene calls are TRBV18 and TRBJ2-3; TCRdb outputs TRBD2, but without DNA this stays unchecked. The germline gives CDR1 KGHSH, CDR2 LQKENI. The CDR3 covers 13 residues. This chain's CDR3 is CASSPLAGDTQYF.